The rows below give T cell receptor beta chains drawn from one sample of a study of OX40 agonist ivuxolimab in advanced cancers. Some clones are missing from TCRdb's copy, which holds only in-frame ones; the method was immunoSEQ multiplex PCR. The sample has about 71,000 clones; 70% to 90% are singletons. Source: CD4+ or CD8+ T cells sorted from blood, taken in a trial of the OX40 agonist ivuxolimab. These receptors were collected from an adult with an advanced solid tumor such as melanoma, head and neck, liver or kidney cancer. Each CDR3 is given with its conserved first and last residue. D genes are given only for firm matches. Size is stated for part of the rows, as once, few or many counts, or as a class when the clone is expanded.

TRBD2	16	-	TRBV5-1	TRBJ2-7	TGCGCCAGCAGCCTACTAGCGGGAGCGGCGTCCTACGAGCAGTACTTC	CASSLLAGAASYEQYF
TRBD2	15	-	TRBV2	TRBJ2-5	TGTGCCAGCAGTGGGACTAGCGGGAGCCGAGAGACCCAGTACTTC	CASSGTSGSRETQYF
-	18	once	TRBV7-8	TRBJ2-3	TGTGCCAGCAGCTTAGTGGTGGGAGGCGAACCCAGCACAGATACGCAGTATTTT	CASSLVVGGEPSTDTQYF
-	15	-	TRBV11-2	TRBJ2-5	TGTGCCAGCAGCCCCGGTCGGGCAGCCGGGGAGACCCAGTACTTC	CASSPGRAAGETQYF
TRBD1	18	-	TRBV14	TRBJ2-6	TGTGCCAGCAGCCGGGACAGGGGGCCTATGTCTGGGGCCAACGTCCTGACTTTC	CASSRDRGPMSGANVLTF
-	14	-	TRBV7-2	TRBJ2-1	TGTGCCAGCAGCTTGGGGGGCTCCTACAATGAGCAGTTCTTC	CASSLGGSYNEQFF
TRBD1	19	-	TRBV4-3	TRBJ2-4	TGCGCCAGCAGCCCACTAGGACAGGGAGACCCTCTAGCCAAAAACATTCAGTACTTC	CASSPLGQGDPLAKNIQYF
TRBD1	15	-	TRBV4-2	TRBJ1-1	TGTGCCAGCGCGGGACAGGGGGCGGTAGACACTGAAGCTTTCTTT	CASAGQGAVDTEAFF
-	14	-	TRBV18	TRBJ1-5	TGTGCCAGCTCACTCGGCGGGGGAGCTCAGCCCCAGCATTTT	CASSLGGGAQPQHF
TRBD2	17	-	TRBV10-3	TRBJ2-1	TGTGCCATCAGAACCGGGACTAGCCCTATCTCCTACAATGAGCAGTTCTTC	CAIRTGTSPISYNEQFF
TRBD1	16	-	TRBV30	TRBJ1-3	TGTGCCTGGAGTGACGGGACAGGGGGCTTTGGAAACACCATATATTTT	CAWSDGTGGFGNTIYF